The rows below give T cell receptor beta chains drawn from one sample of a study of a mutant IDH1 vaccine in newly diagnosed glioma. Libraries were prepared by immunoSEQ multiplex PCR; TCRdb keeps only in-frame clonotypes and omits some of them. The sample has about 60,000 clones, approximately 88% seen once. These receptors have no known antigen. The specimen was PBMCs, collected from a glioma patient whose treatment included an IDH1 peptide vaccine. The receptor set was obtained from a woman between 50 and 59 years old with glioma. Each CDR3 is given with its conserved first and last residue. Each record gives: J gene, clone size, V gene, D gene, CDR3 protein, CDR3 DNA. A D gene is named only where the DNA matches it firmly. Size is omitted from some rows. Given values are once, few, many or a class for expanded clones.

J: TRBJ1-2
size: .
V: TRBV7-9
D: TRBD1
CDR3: CASSLETGWYGYTF
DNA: TGTGCCAGCAGCTTAGAGACAGGGTGGTATGGCTACACCTTC

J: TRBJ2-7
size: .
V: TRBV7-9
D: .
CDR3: CASSSMGRGTSIYEQYF
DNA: TGTGCCAGCAGCTCCATGGGGAGGGGGACAAGCATATACGAGCAGTACTTC

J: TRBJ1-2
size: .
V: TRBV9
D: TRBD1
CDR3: CASSPGQGATYGYTF
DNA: TGTGCCAGCAGCCCAGGACAGGGGGCGACCTATGGCTACACCTTC

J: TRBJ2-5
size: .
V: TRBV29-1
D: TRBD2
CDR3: CSVRDGGTQETQYF
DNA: TGCAGCGTTCGGGACGGGGGGACCCAAGAGACCCAGTACTTC

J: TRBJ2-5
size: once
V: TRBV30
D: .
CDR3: CAWSYRGGKTQYF
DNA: TGTGCCTGGAGTTACCGAGGCGGGAAGACCCAGTACTTC

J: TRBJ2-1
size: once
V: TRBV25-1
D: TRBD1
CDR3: CASSAGQGLYNEQFF
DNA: TGTGCCAGCAGCGCTGGACAGGGACTCTACAATGAGCAGTTCTTC

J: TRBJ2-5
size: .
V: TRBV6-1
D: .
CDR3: CASSPSNQETQYF
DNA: TGTGCCAGCAGTCCCTCGAACCAAGAGACCCAGTACTTC

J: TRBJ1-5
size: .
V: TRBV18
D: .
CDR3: CASSLGVAGNQPQHF
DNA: TGTGCCAGCTCCCTCGGAGTGGCAGGCAATCAGCCCCAGCATTTT

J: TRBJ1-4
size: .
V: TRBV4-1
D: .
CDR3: CASSQGVTGNEKLFF
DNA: TGCGCCAGCAGCCAAGGCGTAACAGGGAATGAAAAACTGTTTTTT

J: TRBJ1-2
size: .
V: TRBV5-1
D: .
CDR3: CASSLAPGEGGYTF
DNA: TGCGCCAGCAGCTTGGCCCCGGGGGAGGGTGGCTACACCTTC

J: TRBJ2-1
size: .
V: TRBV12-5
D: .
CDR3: CASGTTSHNEQFF
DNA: TGTGCTAGTGGTACCACCTCACACAATGAGCAGTTCTTC

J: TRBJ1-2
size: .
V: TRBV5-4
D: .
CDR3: CASSLDGYYGYTF
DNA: TGTGCCAGCAGCTTGGACGGTTACTATGGCTACACCTTC

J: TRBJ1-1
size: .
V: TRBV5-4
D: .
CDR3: CASSSPPNSAGTEAFF
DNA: TGTGCCAGCAGCTCCCCCCCCAATAGTGCAGGAACTGAAGCTTTCTTT

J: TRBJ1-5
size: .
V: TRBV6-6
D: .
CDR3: CASIPIGGRPQHF
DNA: TGTGCCAGCATCCCAATCGGGGGGCGGCCCCAGCATTTT

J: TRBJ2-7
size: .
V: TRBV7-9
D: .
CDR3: CASLGGGHEQYF
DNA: TGTGCCAGCTTGGGCGGGGGCCACGAGCAGTACTTC

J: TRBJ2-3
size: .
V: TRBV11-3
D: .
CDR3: CASSLTASTDTQYF
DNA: TGTGCCAGCAGCTTAACGGCTAGCACAGATACGCAGTATTTT

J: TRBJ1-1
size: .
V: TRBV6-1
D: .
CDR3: CASSQWGSNTEAFF
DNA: TGTGCCAGCTCCCAGTGGGGTTCGAACACTGAAGCTTTCTTT

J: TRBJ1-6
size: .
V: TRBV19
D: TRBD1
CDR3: CASSFSGTDNSPLHF
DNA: TGTGCCAGTAGCTTCTCCGGGACAGATAATTCACCCCTCCACTTT

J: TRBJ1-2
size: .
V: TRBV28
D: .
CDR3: CASTSRLYGYTF
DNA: TGTGCCAGCACCTCCCGCCTCTATGGCTACACCTTC

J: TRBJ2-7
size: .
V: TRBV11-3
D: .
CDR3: CASSVQGYEQYF
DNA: TGTGCCAGCAGCGTACAGGGTTACGAGCAGTACTTC

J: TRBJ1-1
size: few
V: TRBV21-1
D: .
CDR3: CASSKVLNTEAFF
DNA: TGTGCCAGCAGCAAAGTTCTGAACACTGAAGCTTTCTTT

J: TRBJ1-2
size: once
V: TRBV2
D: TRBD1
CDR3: CASSPQGAENGYTF
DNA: TGTGCCAGCAGTCCACAGGGGGCGGAGAATGGCTACACCTTC

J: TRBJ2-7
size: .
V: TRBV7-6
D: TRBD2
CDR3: CASSLVAGLASYEQYF
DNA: TGTGCCAGCAGCTTAGTCGCGGGACTAGCTTCTTACGAGCAGTACTTC

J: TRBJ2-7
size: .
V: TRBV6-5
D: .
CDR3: CASSLREFGYEQYF
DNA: TGTGCCAGCAGCCTCCGTGAGTTTGGATACGAGCAGTACTTC

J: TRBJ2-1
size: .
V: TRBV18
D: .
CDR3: CASSPEASNNEQFF
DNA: TGTGCCAGCTCACCGGAGGCCTCAAACAATGAGCAGTTCTTC

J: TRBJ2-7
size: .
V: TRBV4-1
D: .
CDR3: CASSQVLGRAYEQYF
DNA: TGCGCCAGCAGCCAAGTTCTAGGCAGAGCCTACGAGCAGTACTTC

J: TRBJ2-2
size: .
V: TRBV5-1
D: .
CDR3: CASSEDGTNTGELFF
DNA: TGCGCCAGCAGTGAAGATGGGACGAACACCGGGGAGCTGTTTTTT

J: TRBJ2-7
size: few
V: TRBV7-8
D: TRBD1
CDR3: CASSRPPYRGQGEQYF
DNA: TGTGCCAGCAGCCGACCCCCCTACAGGGGACAGGGGGAGCAGTACTTC

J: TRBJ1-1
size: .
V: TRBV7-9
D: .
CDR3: CASGTGVNTEAFF
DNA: TGTGCCAGCGGCACCGGGGTGAACACTGAAGCTTTCTTT

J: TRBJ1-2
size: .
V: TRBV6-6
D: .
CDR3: CASSGLIYYGYTF
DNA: TGTGCCAGCAGCGGATTGATTTACTATGGCTACACCTTC

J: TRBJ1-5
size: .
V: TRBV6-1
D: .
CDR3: CASSFRVDSNQPQHF
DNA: TGTGCCAGCAGTTTCAGGGTTGACAGCAATCAGCCCCAGCATTTT

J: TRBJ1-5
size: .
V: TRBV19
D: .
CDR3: CASGFNQPQHF
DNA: TGTGCCAGTGGGTTCAATCAGCCCCAGCATTTT

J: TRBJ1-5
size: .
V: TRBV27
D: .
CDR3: CASSFQGSNQPQHF
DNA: TGTGCCAGCAGTTTCCAGGGTAGCAATCAGCCCCAGCATTTT

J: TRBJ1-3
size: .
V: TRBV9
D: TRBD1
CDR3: CASSVDRGRNTIYF
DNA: TGTGCCAGCAGCGTTGACAGGGGTCGAAACACCATATATTTT

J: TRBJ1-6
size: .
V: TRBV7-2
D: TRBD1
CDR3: CASSSDRGYGSPLHF
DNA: TGTGCCAGCAGCTCGGACAGGGGGTATGGTTCACCCCTCCACTTT

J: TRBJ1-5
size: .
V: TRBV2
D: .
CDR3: CASINHRDSNQPQHF
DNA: TGTGCCAGCATTAACCACAGGGATAGCAATCAGCCCCAGCATTTT

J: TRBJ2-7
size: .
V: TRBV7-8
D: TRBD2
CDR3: CASSPRAGGTSYEQYF
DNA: TGTGCCAGCAGCCCTCGAGCGGGGGGCACCTCCTACGAGCAGTACTTC

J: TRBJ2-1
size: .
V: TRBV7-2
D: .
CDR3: CASSPRGQRVNEQFF
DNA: TGTGCCAGCAGCCCGCGGGGGCAGAGGGTGAATGAGCAGTTCTTC

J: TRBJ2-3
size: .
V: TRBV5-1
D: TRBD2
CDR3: CASSLLAGGFTDTQYF
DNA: TGCGCCAGCAGCTTACTAGCGGGGGGGTTTACAGATACGCAGTATTTT

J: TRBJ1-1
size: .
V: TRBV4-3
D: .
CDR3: CASSQGGAGVNTEAFF
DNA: TGCGCCAGCAGCCAAGGGGGGGCAGGCGTGAACACTGAAGCTTTCTTT

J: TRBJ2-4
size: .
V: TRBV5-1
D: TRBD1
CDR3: CASSLGTGEAKNIQYF
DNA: TGCGCCAGCAGCTTGGGGACAGGGGAAGCCAAAAACATTCAGTACTTC

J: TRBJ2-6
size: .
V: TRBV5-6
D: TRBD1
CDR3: CASSWGQGVSGANVLTF
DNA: TGTGCCAGCAGCTGGGGACAGGGGGTCTCTGGGGCCAACGTCCTGACTTTC

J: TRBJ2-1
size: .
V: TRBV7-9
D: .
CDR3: CASTLEGGRYNEQFF
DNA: TGTGCCAGCACTTTAGAGGGGGGTCGGTACAATGAGCAGTTCTTC

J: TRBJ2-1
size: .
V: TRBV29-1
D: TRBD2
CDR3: CSGGLSGAYNEQFF
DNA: TGCAGCGGGGGACTAAGCGGGGCCTACAATGAGCAGTTCTTC

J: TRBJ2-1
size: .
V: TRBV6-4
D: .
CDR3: CASSEIWRGAYNEQFF
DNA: TGTGCCAGCAGTGAAATATGGCGGGGAGCCTACAATGAGCAGTTCTTC

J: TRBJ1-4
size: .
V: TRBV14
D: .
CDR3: CASSRGGGFYEKLFF
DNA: TGTGCCAGCAGCCGCGGAGGGGGGTTTTATGAAAAACTGTTTTTT

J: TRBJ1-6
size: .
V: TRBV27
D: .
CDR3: CASSSIGPGGSPLHF
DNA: TGTGCCAGCAGTTCCATAGGACCCGGCGGTTCACCCCTCCACTTT

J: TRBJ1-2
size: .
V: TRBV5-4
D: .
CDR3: CASSLEQGSWGYTF
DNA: TGTGCCAGCAGCTTGGAACAGGGCTCGTGGGGCTACACCTTC

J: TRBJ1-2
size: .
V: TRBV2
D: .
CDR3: CAIPPGLGTGGYTF
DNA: TGTGCCATCCCCCCGGGACTTGGAACGGGGGGCTACACCTTC

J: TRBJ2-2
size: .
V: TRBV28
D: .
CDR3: CASSSGGWSITNTGELFF
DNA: TGTGCCAGCAGTTCGGGTGGTTGGAGCATAACGAACACCGGGGAGCTGTTTTTT

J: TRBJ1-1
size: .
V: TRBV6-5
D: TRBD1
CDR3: CASSRPGQGETEAFF
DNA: TGTGCCAGCAGTCGACCCGGACAGGGGGAAACTGAAGCTTTCTTT

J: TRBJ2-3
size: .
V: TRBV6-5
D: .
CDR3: CASSYSAKNLGTQYF
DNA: TGTGCCAGCAGTTACTCCGCGAAAAACCTAGGCACGCAGTATTTT

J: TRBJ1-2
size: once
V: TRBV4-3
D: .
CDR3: CASSQGGRGYGYTF
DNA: TGCGCCAGCAGCCAAGGGGGCAGAGGCTATGGCTACACCTTC

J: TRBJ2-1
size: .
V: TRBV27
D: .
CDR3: CASSVTPWGNEQFF
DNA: TGTGCCAGCAGCGTCACCCCCTGGGGCAATGAGCAGTTCTTC

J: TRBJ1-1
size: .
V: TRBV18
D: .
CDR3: CASSPQSGRTEAFF
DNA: TGTGCCAGCTCACCACAATCAGGGAGGACTGAAGCTTTCTTT

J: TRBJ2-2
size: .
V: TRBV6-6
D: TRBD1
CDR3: CASSYETGGSGELFF
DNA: TGTGCCAGCAGTTACGAGACAGGGGGGAGCGGGGAGCTGTTTTTT

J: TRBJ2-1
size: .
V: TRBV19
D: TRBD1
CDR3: CASKYFDRGNEQFF
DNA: TGTGCCAGCAAATATTTTGACAGGGGCAATGAGCAGTTCTTC